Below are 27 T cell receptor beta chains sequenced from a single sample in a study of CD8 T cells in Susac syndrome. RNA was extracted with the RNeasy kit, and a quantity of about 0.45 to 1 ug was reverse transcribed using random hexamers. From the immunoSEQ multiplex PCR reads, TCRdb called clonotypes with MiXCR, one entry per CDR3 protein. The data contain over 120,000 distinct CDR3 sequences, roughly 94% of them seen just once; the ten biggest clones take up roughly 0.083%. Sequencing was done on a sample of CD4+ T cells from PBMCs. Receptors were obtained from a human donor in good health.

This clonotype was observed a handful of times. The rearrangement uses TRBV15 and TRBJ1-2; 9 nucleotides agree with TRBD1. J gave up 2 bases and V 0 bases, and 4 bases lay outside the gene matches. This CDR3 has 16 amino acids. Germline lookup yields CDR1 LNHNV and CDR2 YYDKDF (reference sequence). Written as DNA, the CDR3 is TGTGCCACCAGCAGAGAAGCCGGGACAGGGAACTATGGCTACACCTTC. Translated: CATSREAGTGNYGYTF.

CDR3 sequence: CASSGMDETGELFF. CDR3 bases: TGTGCCAGCAGTGGGATGGACGAGACCGGGGAGCTGTTTTTT. J is TRBJ2-2 and V is TRBV2; no clear D. Per the germline V gene, CDR1 is SNHLY and CDR2 is FYNNEI. V lost 4 bases and J lost 5, with 11 bases in between. This CDR3 has 14 amino acids.

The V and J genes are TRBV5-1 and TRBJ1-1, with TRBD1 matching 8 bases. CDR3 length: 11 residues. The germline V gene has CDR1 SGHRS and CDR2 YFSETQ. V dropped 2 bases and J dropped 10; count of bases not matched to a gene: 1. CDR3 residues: CASSFGQGAFF. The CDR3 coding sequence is TGCGCCAGCAGCTTTGGACAGGGAGCTTTCTTT. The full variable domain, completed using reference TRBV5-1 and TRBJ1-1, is KAGVTQTPRYLIKTRGQQVTLSCSPISGHRSVSWYQQTPGQGLQFLFEYFSETQRNKGNFPGRFSGRQFSNSRSEMNVSTLELGDSALYLCASSFGQGAFFGQGTRLTVV.

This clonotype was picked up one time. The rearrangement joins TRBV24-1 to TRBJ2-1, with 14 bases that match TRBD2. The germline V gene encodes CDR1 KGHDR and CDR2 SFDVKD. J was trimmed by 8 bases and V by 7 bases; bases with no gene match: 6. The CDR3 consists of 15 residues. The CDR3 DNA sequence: TGTGCCACCAGGGGACTAGCGGGAGATCGCGATGAGCAGTTCTTC. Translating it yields CATRGLAGDRDEQFF.

The CDR3 loop reads CASSLRETSHEQYF. The DNA of the CDR3 is TGTGCCAGCAGCTTACGAGAGACTAGCCACGAGCAGTACTTC. The chain joins TRBV7-8 to TRBJ2-7; TRBD2 aligns across 7 bases. Germline-derived CDR1 and CDR2 are SGHVS and FQNEAQ. This CDR3 is 14 amino acids long. Trimming cost V 2 bases and J 5 bases; bases outside gene matches: 6.

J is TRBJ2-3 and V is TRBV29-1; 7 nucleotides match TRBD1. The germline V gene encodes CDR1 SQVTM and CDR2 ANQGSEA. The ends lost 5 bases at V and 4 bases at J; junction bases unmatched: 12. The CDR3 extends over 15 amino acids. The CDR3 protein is CSVTHATGSSDTQYF. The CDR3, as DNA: TGCAGCGTTACCCACGCGACAGGGTCATCAGATACGCAGTATTTT.

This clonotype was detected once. The CDR3 loop is CASSENGDGYTF. DNA for the CDR3: TGTGCCAGCAGTGAAAATGGTGATGGCTACACCTTC. The chain has TRBV25-1 and TRBJ1-2; D gene uncertain. Germline V gives CDR1 MGHDK, CDR2 SYGVNS. Between the trimmed V and J ends, which lost 2 bases and 6 bases, there was a span of 7 bases. The CDR3 spans 12 residues.

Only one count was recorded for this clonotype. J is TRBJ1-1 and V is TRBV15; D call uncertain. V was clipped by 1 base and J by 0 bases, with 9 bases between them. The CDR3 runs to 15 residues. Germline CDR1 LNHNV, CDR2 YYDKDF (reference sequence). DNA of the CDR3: TGTGCCACCAGCAGAGTGCAGCTACTGAACACTGAAGCTTTCTTT. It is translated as CATSRVQLLNTEAFF.

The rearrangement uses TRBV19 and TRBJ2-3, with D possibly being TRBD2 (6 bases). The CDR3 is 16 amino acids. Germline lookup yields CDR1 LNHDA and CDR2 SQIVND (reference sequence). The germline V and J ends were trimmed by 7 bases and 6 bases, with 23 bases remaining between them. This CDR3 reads CASTNLTRRAADTQYF. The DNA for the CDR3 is TGTGCCAGTACCAACTTGACTAGAAGGGCCGCCGATACGCAGTATTTT.

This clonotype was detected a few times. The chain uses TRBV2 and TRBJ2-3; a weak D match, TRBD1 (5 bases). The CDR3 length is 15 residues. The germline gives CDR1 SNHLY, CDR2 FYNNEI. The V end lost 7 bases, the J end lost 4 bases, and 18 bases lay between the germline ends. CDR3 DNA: TGTGCCAGCAATCCAGGGTTTAGAGCCTCAGATACGCAGTATTTT. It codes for CASNPGFRASDTQYF.

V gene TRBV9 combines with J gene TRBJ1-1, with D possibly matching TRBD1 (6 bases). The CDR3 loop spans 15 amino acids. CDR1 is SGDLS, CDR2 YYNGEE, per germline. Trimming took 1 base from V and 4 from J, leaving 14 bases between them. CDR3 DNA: TGTGCCAGCAGCGTACTGGGGGGCCGGGGCACTGAAGCTTTCTTT. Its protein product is CASSVLGGRGTEAFF.

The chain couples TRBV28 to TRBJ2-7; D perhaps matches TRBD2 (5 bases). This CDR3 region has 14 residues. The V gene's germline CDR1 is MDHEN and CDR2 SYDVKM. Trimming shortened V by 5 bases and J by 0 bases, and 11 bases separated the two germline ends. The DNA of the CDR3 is TGTGCCAGCAGTGATAGCGCCATCTCCTACGAGCAGTACTTC. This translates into CASSDSAISYEQYF. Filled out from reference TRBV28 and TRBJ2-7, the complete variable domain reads DVKVTQSSRYLVKRTGEKVFLECVQDMDHENMFWYRQDPGLGLRLIYFSYDVKMKEKGDIPEGYSVSREKKERFSLILESASTNQTSMYLCASSDSAISYEQYFGPGTRLTVT.

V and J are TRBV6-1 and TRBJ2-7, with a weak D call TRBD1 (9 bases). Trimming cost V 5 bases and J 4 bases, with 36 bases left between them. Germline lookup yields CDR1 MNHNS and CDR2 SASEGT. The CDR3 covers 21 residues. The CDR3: CASSRKTGTGTLGLARYEQYF. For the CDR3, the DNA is TGTGCCAGCAGTCGAAAAACCGGGACAGGGACCCTAGGACTAGCTAGGTACGAGCAGTACTTC.

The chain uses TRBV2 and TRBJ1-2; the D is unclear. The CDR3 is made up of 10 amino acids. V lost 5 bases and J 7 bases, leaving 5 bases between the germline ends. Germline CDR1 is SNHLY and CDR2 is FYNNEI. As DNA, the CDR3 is TGTGCCAGCAGTCTTTTTGGCTACACCTTC. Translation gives CASSLFGYTF.

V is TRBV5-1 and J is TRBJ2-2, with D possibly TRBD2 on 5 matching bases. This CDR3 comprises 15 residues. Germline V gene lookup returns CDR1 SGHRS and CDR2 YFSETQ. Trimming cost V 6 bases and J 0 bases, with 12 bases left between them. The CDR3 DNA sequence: TGCGCCAGCAAGTATGATAGCGCGAACACCGGGGAGCTGTTTTTT. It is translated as CASKYDSANTGELFF.

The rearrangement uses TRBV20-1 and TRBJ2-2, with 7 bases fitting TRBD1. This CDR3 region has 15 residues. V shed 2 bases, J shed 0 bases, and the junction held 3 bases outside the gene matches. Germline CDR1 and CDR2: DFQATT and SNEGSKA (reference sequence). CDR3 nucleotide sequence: TGCAGTGCTAGATCCGGGACAGCGAACACCGGGGAGCTGTTTTTT. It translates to CSARSGTANTGELFF.

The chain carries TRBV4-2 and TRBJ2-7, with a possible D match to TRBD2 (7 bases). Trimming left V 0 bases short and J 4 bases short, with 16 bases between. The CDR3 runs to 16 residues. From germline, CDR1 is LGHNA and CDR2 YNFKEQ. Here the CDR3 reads CASSQDRGRGLYEQYF. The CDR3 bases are TGTGCCAGCAGCCAAGATCGGGGGCGGGGGTTGTACGAGCAGTACTTC.

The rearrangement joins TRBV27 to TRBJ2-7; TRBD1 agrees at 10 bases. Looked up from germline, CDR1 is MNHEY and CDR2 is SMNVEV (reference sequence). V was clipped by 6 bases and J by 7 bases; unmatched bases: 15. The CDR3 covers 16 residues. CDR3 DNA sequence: TGTGCCAGCAGCCTATCAACCGGGACAGGGGTGGGTGAGCAGTACTTC. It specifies CASSLSTGTGVGEQYF.

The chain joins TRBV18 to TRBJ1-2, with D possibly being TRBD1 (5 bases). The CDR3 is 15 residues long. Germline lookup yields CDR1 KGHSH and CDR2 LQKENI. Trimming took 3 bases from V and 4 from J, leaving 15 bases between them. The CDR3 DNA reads TGTGCCAGCTCACCTGGAGGGGTATCCCTCTATGGCTACACCTTC. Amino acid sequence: CASSPGGVSLYGYTF.

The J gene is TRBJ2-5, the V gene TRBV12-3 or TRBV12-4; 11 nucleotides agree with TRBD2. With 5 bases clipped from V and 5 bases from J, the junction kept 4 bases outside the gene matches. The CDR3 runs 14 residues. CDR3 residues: CASSPTSGSETQYF. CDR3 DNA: TGTGCCAGCAGTCCAACTAGCGGGAGCGAGACCCAGTACTTC.

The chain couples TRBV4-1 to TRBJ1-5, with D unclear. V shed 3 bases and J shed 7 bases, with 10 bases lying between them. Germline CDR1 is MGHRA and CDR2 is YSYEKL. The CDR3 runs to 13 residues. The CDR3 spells CASSQLGGQPQHF. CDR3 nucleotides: TGCGCCAGCAGCCAGCTAGGAGGGCAGCCCCAGCATTTT.

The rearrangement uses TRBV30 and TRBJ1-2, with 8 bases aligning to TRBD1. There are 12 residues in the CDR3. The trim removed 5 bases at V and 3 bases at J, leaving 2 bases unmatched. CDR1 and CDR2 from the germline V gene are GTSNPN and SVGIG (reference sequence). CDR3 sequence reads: CAWGQGDYGYTF. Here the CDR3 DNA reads TGTGCCTGGGGACAGGGTGACTATGGCTACACCTTC. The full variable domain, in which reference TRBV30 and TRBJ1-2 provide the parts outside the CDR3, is SQTIHQWPATLVQPVGSPLSLECTVEGTSNPNLYWYRQAAGRGLQLLFYSVGIGQISSEVPQNLSASRPQDRQFILSSKKLLLSDSGFYLCAWGQGDYGYTFGSGTRLTVV.

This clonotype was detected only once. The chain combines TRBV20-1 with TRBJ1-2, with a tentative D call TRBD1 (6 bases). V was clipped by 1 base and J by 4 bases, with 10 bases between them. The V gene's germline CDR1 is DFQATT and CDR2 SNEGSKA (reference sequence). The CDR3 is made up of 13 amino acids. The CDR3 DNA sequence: TGCAGTGCTAGAGTGGCAGGGGTCTATGGCTACACCTTC. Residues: CSARVAGVYGYTF.

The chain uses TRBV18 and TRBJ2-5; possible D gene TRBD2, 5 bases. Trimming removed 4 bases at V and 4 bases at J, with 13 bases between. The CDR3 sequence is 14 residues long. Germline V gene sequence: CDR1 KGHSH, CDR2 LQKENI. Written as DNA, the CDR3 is TGTGCCAGCTCACACCTCTCGGGGAGAGAGACCCAGTACTTC. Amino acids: CASSHLSGRETQYF.

CDR3 DNA: TGTGCCAGCAGTGAATTAGCGGCAGGGTCTGAAGCTTTCTTT. Amino acid sequence: CASSELAAGSEAFF. The V and J genes are TRBV2 and TRBJ1-1; TRBD1 might be the D (5 bases). V lost 2 bases and J 6 bases, leaving 13 bases between the germline ends. The length of the CDR3 is 14 residues. Germline-derived CDR1 and CDR2 are SNHLY and FYNNEI.

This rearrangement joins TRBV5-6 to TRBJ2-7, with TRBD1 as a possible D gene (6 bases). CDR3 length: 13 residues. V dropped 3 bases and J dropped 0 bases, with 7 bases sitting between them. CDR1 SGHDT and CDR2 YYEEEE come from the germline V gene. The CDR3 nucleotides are TGTGCCAGCAGCTGGGACAACTCCTACGAGCAGTACTTC. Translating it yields CASSWDNSYEQYF.

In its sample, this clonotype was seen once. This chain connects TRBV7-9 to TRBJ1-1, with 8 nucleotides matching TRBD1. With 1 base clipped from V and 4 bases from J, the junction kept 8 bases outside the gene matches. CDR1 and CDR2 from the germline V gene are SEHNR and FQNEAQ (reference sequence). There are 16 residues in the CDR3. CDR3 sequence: CASSLDPRGRGTEAFF. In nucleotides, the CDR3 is TGTGCCAGCAGCTTAGACCCCAGGGGGCGAGGCACTGAAGCTTTCTTT.